Each of the 28 T cell receptor beta chains below was sequenced from the same sample in a study of T cell responses to AZD1222 COVID-19 vaccine. Data came from immunoSEQ multiplex PCR; TCRdb stores just in-frame clones and leaves some out. The repertoire has approximately 140,000 clones, about 92% of them found once; the top ten carry 0.91%. Sequences were derived from peripheral blood, sampled on day 0 of MenACWY control vaccination. These receptors were obtained from an adult in good health.

The rearrangement uses TRBV11-2 and TRBJ2-2; 12 bases are a match to TRBD2. CDR3 length: 17 residues. The ends lost 0 bases at V and 3 bases at J; junction bases unmatched: 2. Germline loops: CDR1 SGHAT, CDR2 FQNNGV. The CDR3 reads CASSLDGLAGYTGELFF. Written as DNA, the CDR3 is TGTGCCAGCAGCTTAGACGGACTAGCGGGATACACCGGGGAGCTGTTTTTT.

The V and J genes are TRBV7-8 and TRBJ2-1; maybe TRBD2 (6 bases). CDR1 is SGHVS and CDR2 is FQNEAQ in the germline V gene. CDR3 size: 13 residues. Between the trimmed V and J ends, which lost 1 base and 11 bases, there was a span of 12 bases. DNA of the CDR3: TGTGCCAGCAGCTTAGATAACGGGAGCCAGCAGTTCTTC. It translates to CASSLDNGSQQFF.

This clone was detected once. The chain couples TRBV6-5 to TRBJ2-7; a possible D gene is TRBD2 (6 bases). The ends were cut back, 2 bases at V and 6 bases at J, with 14 bases in the middle. The CDR3 spans 14 residues. Germline assignment: CDR1 MNHEY and CDR2 SVGAGI. DNA for the CDR3: TGTGCCAGCAGTTACGGCGGGACTTCCGGCGAGCAGTACTTC. Amino acid sequence: CASSYGGTSGEQYF.

J is TRBJ1-5 and V is TRBV15; D might be TRBD1 (6 bases). The CDR3 is made up of 15 amino acids. Looked up from germline, CDR1 is LNHNV and CDR2 is YYDKDF (reference sequence). Trimming stripped 1 base from V and 8 bases from J, with 15 bases between. CDR3 sequence: CATSRAPGAREPQHF. CDR3 sequence (DNA): TGTGCCACCAGCAGAGCCCCAGGGGCCAGGGAGCCCCAGCATTTT.

This chain uses TRBV6-6 with TRBJ2-5; D unresolved. The CDR3 runs 12 residues. The V and J ends lost 5 bases and 5 bases respectively, with 9 bases between them. The germline CDR1 and CDR2 sequences are MNHNY and SVGAGI (reference sequence). CDR3 sequence (DNA): TGTGCCAGCAGTCCTGCTGTGGAGACCCAGTACTTC. It is translated as CASSPAVETQYF.

The chain combines TRBV30 with TRBJ1-2, with 7 positions matching TRBD1. The ends lost 6 bases at V and 10 bases at J; junction bases unmatched: 5. The V gene's germline CDR1 is GTSNPN and CDR2 SVGIG (reference sequence). The CDR3 has 10 residues. DNA of the CDR3: TGTGCCTGCCTAGGGGGCGCCTACACCTTC. Protein sequence: CACLGGAYTF. The whole variable domain, filled in from reference TRBV30 and TRBJ1-2, reads SQTIHQWPATLVQPVGSPLSLECTVEGTSNPNLYWYRQAAGRGLQLLFYSVGIGQISSEVPQNLSASRPQDRQFILSSKKLLLSDSGFYLCACLGGAYTFGSGTRLTVV.

The rearrangement uses TRBV10-3 and TRBJ1-1; possible D gene TRBD1, 6 bases. Looked up from germline, CDR1 is ENHRY and CDR2 is SYGVKD. This CDR3 is built from 11 residues. The V end lost 6 bases, the J end lost 8 bases, and 10 bases lay between the germline ends. The CDR3 sequence is CAISNTGEAFF. CDR3 coding DNA: TGTGCCATCAGCAACACAGGGGAAGCTTTCTTT.

This chain uses TRBV6-1 with TRBJ1-5, with a possible D match to TRBD1 (5 bases). V lost 1 base and J 4 bases, leaving 11 bases between the germline ends. The V gene's germline CDR1 is MNHNS and CDR2 SASEGT. The CDR3 covers 15 residues. CDR3 nucleotide sequence: TGTGCCAGCAGTGAAGGGGGACGGAGTAATCAGCCCCAGCATTTT. Amino acids: CASSEGGRSNQPQHF.

This clone was picked up a small number of times. The chain employs TRBV6-4 and TRBJ1-1, with D possibly matching TRBD1 (6 bases). The germline CDR1 and CDR2 sequences are MRHNA and SNTAGT. V lost 5 bases and J 0 bases, leaving 13 bases between the germline ends. This CDR3 comprises 15 residues. The CDR3 protein is CASSPKGGMNTEAFF. The CDR3, as DNA: TGTGCCAGCAGTCCAAAGGGGGGGATGAACACTGAAGCTTTCTTT.

The gene calls are TRBV5-1 and TRBJ2-7; tentative D call: TRBD2 (5 bases). The germline V gene encodes CDR1 SGHRS and CDR2 YFSETQ. V lost 0 bases to trimming and J lost 0 bases, with 7 bases between them. This CDR3 is built from 14 residues. CDR3 residues: CASSLAGNSYEQYF. The CDR3 DNA follows: TGCGCCAGCAGCTTGGCGGGGAACTCCTACGAGCAGTACTTC. The entire variable domain, with the rest obtained from reference TRBV5-1 and TRBJ2-7, is as follows: KAGVTQTPRYLIKTRGQQVTLSCSPISGHRSVSWYQQTPGQGLQFLFEYFSETQRNKGNFPGRFSGRQFSNSRSEMNVSTLELGDSALYLCASSLAGNSYEQYFGPGTRLTVT.

V is TRBV2 and J is TRBJ1-4; 7 bases agree with TRBD1. The J segment lost 7 bases and the V segment lost 6 bases, leaving 5 bases of the junction unmatched. The CDR3 is 13 amino acids. The germline V gene has CDR1 SNHLY and CDR2 FYNNEI. CDR3 DNA sequence: TGTGCCAGCAGGATGGACAGGAGTGAAAAACTGTTTTTT. This sequence encodes CASRMDRSEKLFF.

V is TRBV5-1 and J is TRBJ2-2, with D possibly TRBD2 on 6 matching bases. Trimming took off 4 bases at V and 6 bases at J, with 16 bases between the two ends. CDR1 SGHRS and CDR2 YFSETQ come from the germline V gene. This CDR3 is built from 15 residues. The CDR3 is CASSTGLSYSGELFF. The DNA of the CDR3 is TGCGCCAGCAGCACGGGACTCTCGTACTCCGGGGAGCTGTTTTTT.

CDR3 sequence reads: CASSLSRNNEQFF. The CDR3 DNA reads TGCGCCAGCAGCTTGAGTAGAAACAATGAGCAGTTCTTC. The V and J genes are TRBV5-1 and TRBJ2-1, with D hard to call. The CDR3 is 13 residues long. CDR1 and CDR2 (germline): SGHRS, YFSETQ. Trimming removed 1 base at V and 5 bases at J, with 7 bases between.

The gene calls are TRBV19 and TRBJ1-1; D may be TRBD1 (6 bases). The CDR3 consists of 12 residues. CDR1 LNHDA and CDR2 SQIVND come from the germline V gene (reference sequence). The V and J ends lost 7 bases and 5 bases respectively, with 11 bases between them. CDR3 region: CASKWGQTEAFF. Here the CDR3 DNA reads TGTGCCAGTAAGTGGGGGCAAACTGAAGCTTTCTTT. Using reference TRBV19 and TRBJ1-1 for the parts outside the CDR3, the full variable domain is DGGITQSPKYLFRKEGQNVTLSCEQNLNHDAMYWYRQDPGQGLRLIYYSQIVNDFQKGDIAEGYSVSREKKESFPLTVTSAQKNPTAFYLCASKWGQTEAFFGQGTRLTVV.

The chain combines TRBV6-6 with TRBJ1-6; 9 nucleotides match TRBD1. Losses at the gene ends were 5 bases for V and 10 bases for J; bases not matched to a gene: 15. The CDR3 has 17 residues. Germline V lookup: CDR1 MNHNY, CDR2 SVGAGI (reference sequence). As DNA, the CDR3 is TGTGCCAGCAGTCCTTTCGGACAGGGGTCAACGGCGTCACCCCTCCACTTT. It encodes CASSPFGQGSTASPLHF.

The rearrangement uses TRBV7-2 and TRBJ1-2; D is possibly TRBD1 (5 bases). The V gene lost 1 base and the J gene lost 4 bases, with 13 bases spanning the gap. Per germline, CDR1 SGHTA and CDR2 FQGNSA. This CDR3 comprises 15 residues. The CDR3 reads CASSLDLGTVYGYTF. DNA of the CDR3: TGTGCCAGCAGCTTAGATCTCGGGACGGTCTATGGCTACACCTTC. Full variable domain (rest looked up from reference TRBV7-2 and TRBJ1-2): GAGVSQSPSNKVTEKGKDVELRCDPISGHTALYWYRQSLGQGLEFLIYFQGNSAPDKSGLPSDRFSAERTGGSVSTLTIQRTQQEDSAVYLCASSLDLGTVYGYTFGSGTRLTVV.

The rearrangement uses TRBV9 and TRBJ1-1, with D possibly being TRBD1 (5 bases). The CDR3 spans 15 residues. Germline values: CDR1 SGDLS, CDR2 YYNGEE. The ends were cut back, 4 bases at V and 4 bases at J, with 17 bases in the middle. CDR3 nucleotides: TGTGCCAGCAGCCTCTCGGGGGGGACCGGCACTGAAGCTTTCTTT. Its translation is CASSLSGGTGTEAFF.

This chain uses TRBV20-1 with TRBJ1-1; tentatively, D is TRBD1 (6 bases). Deletions cut 7 bases from V and 3 bases from J, with 9 bases between. The CDR3 has 11 residues. The germline gives CDR1 DFQATT, CDR2 SNEGSKA (reference sequence). This CDR3 reads CSVSGDTEAFF. The CDR3 DNA reads TGCAGTGTATCAGGGGACACTGAAGCTTTCTTT.

The chain is built from TRBV7-9 and TRBJ2-2; D is unclear. The CDR3 sequence is 13 residues long. Trimming took off 1 base at V and 4 bases at J, with 4 bases between the two ends. Germline-derived CDR1 and CDR2 are SEHNR and FQNEAQ (reference sequence). The CDR3 DNA reads as TGTGCCAGCAGCTTAGAGGCCACCGGGGAGCTGTTTTTT. Translation: CASSLEATGELFF.

This chain uses TRBV10-2 with TRBJ2-7; TRBD2 matches at 11 bases. V was clipped by 5 bases and J by 2 bases; unmatched bases: 5. Germline values: CDR1 WSHSY, CDR2 SAAADI. The length of the CDR3 is 15 residues. Written as DNA, the CDR3 is TGCGCCAGCAGTAGGGGACTAGCGGCAACCTACGAGCAGTACTTC. Translation: CASSRGLAATYEQYF.

V gene TRBV3-1 (or the pseudogene TRBV3-2) combines with J gene TRBJ1-4, with TRBD1 as a possible D gene (5 bases). Germline values: CDR1 LGHDT, CDR2 YNNKEL (reference sequence). Trimming cost V 1 base and J 3 bases, with 12 bases left between them. The CDR3 consists of 16 residues. The CDR3 bases are TGTGCCAGCAGCCAAGTCGGGGGGGTTTCTAATGAAAAACTGTTTTTT. Protein: CASSQVGGVSNEKLFF.

The V call is TRBV18, the J call TRBJ2-3; a possible D gene is TRBD1 (5 bases). The V gene lost 2 bases and the J gene lost 13 bases, with 22 bases spanning the gap. Per the germline V gene, CDR1 is KGHSH and CDR2 is LQKENI. This CDR3 spans 15 amino acids. In nucleotides, the CDR3 is TGTGCCAGCTCACCAGCCGCCGTCATGGGCAGGGTAAAGTATTTT. Amino acid sequence: CASSPAAVMGRVKYF.

J is TRBJ1-5 and V is TRBV30; TRBD1 aligns across 10 bases. V shed 2 bases and J 2 bases; nucleotides not matched to a gene: 3. The germline V gene has CDR1 GTSNPN and CDR2 SVGIG (reference sequence). The CDR3 has 15 amino acids. DNA of the CDR3: TGTGCCTGGAGTACCGGGACAGGGGGCAATCAGCCCCAGCATTTT. Translation: CAWSTGTGGNQPQHF.

J is TRBJ2-7 and V is TRBV4-1, with 9 bases matching TRBD2. Per germline, CDR1 MGHRA and CDR2 YSYEKL. Germline trimming cut 4 bases from V and 0 bases from J; bases unmatched to any gene: 4. There are 15 residues in the CDR3. This chain's CDR3 is CASSLFSGSSYEQYF. The CDR3 region has the DNA TGCGCCAGCAGCCTCTTTAGCGGGAGCTCCTACGAGCAGTACTTC.

In DNA form, the CDR3 reads TGTGCCAGCAGGGGGGACAGGATGCACAATGAGCAGTTCTTC. This translates into CASRGDRMHNEQFF. The chain employs TRBV2 and TRBJ2-1, with 8 bases that match TRBD1. This CDR3 comprises 14 residues. J lost 5 bases, V lost 6 bases, and 6 bases had no gene match. The germline gives CDR1 SNHLY, CDR2 FYNNEI.

This chain uses TRBV9 with TRBJ1-1; D gene unclear. Between the trimmed V and J ends, which lost 0 bases and 1 base, there was a span of 7 bases. CDR3 length equals 14 residues. Germline CDR1 reads SGDLS; CDR2 reads YYNGEE. The CDR3 protein is CASSVVGENTEAFF. CDR3 coding DNA: TGTGCCAGCAGCGTAGTCGGCGAGAACACTGAAGCTTTCTTT.

The chain couples TRBV15 to TRBJ2-5; D remains ambiguous. The V end lost 1 base, the J end lost 7 bases, and 13 bases lay between the germline ends. Per germline, CDR1 LNHNV and CDR2 YYDKDF (reference sequence). The CDR3 sequence is 14 residues long. The CDR3 sequence is CATSRVLAEGTQYF. In DNA, the CDR3 is TGTGCCACCAGCAGAGTTTTGGCGGAAGGGACCCAGTACTTC.

CDR3 loop: CASSVDGRSNTGELFF. The CDR3, as DNA: TGTGCCAGCAGCGTAGACGGGAGGTCAAACACCGGGGAGCTGTTTTTT. The chain joins TRBV9 to TRBJ2-2; 7 bases match TRBD2. Trimming took 0 bases from V and 2 from J; bases not matched to a gene: 4. This CDR3 spans 16 amino acids. The germline V gene encodes CDR1 SGDLS and CDR2 YYNGEE.